This TCR beta chain was recorded in a study of blood T cells in healthy people across ages. The second PCR ran about 6 to 12 cycles with a sample-barcoded 5' primer and J-beta primers. In TCRdb, the 5' RACE reads were re-called with MiXCR into one record per CDR3 protein. This table holds about 930,000 distinct CDR3 sequences, under 35% found once. This CDR3 spans 18 amino acids. The V and J ends lost 5 bases and 2 bases, in that order; junction bases with no gene match: 9. Germline-derived CDR1 and CDR2 are SGHTA and FQGNSA. This clonotype was detected ten times or more. These data also featured in a second study, about T cells of mothers and their children.

The clonotype was recovered from a woman in her forties in good health. The V call is TRBV7-2, the J call TRBJ2-5; 15 bases agree with TRBD2. The sequencing input was blood. This CDR3 is CASSQPGLAGGLQETQYF. The CDR3 DNA sequence: TGTGCCAGCAGCCAGCCGGGACTAGCGGGGGGCCTTCAAGAGACCCAGTACTTC. Complete variable domain (other parts from reference TRBV7-2 and TRBJ2-5): GAGVSQSPSNKVTEKGKDVELRCDPISGHTALYWYRQSLGQGLEFLIYFQGNSAPDKSGLPSDRFSAERTGGSVSTLTIQRTQQEDSAVYLCASSQPGLAGGLQETQYFGPGTRLLVL.